These 21 T cell receptor beta chains share one sample of origin, sequenced in a study of neurological immune-mediated disorders (dated 2019 in TCRdb). The library was obtained by 5' RACE. Sequencer: Illumina HiSeq 2500. TCRdb itself trimmed the public reads at Q25 with fastp, ran MiXCR and retained productive beta chains. Identical CDR3 proteins give one entry, which carries the most common genes and DNA. Recorded for this sample are over 40,000 distinct CDR3 sequences; about 6% of them occurred a single time. 0.55% to 0.6% of the sample is held by the ten biggest clonotypes. The material sequenced was CD4+ T cells from blood. These receptors all come from a woman between 40 and 55 years old in good health.

This clonotype was observed many times. The chain recombines TRBV6-2 or TRBV6-3 with TRBJ1-6, with TRBD1 as a possible D gene (6 bases). CDR3 length: 15 residues. Germline V lookup: CDR1 MNHEY, CDR2 SVGEGT. The germline V and J ends were trimmed by 0 bases and 6 bases, with 9 bases remaining between them. CDR3 amino acids: CASSYSRTVNSPLHF. DNA of the CDR3: TGTGCCAGCAGTTACTCTCGGACAGTTAATTCACCCCTCCACTTT.

This clonotype was counted ten times or more. The chain recombines TRBV14 with TRBJ2-7; 8 bases align to TRBD2. Germline assignment: CDR1 SGHDN and CDR2 FVKESK. CDR3 length: 14 amino acids. The V and J ends lost 4 bases and 3 bases, in that order; junction bases with no gene match: 5. The CDR3 loop is CASSPAGGGYEQYF. CDR3 DNA sequence: TGTGCCAGCAGCCCCGCGGGGGGCGGCTACGAGCAGTACTTC.

This clonotype showed up many times. The chain recombines TRBV5-1 with TRBJ2-2, with 9 bases lining up with TRBD2. V lost 4 bases to trimming and J lost 6 bases; unmatched junction nucleotides: 7. This CDR3 is 15 amino acids long. Germline CDR1 and CDR2: SGHRS and YFSETQ. CDR3 bases: TGCGCCAGCAGCAGCTTAGCGGGAGTAGCCGGGGAGCTGTTTTTT. Protein product: CASSSLAGVAGELFF.

The V call is TRBV5-1, the J call TRBJ1-2; 7 nucleotides match TRBD1. The germline CDR1 and CDR2 sequences are SGHRS and YFSETQ. J lost 2 bases, V lost 4 bases, and 8 bases had no gene match. CDR3 length: 15 amino acids. The CDR3 is CASSGGTAPNYGYTF. The CDR3 coding sequence is TGCGCCAGCAGCGGCGGGACAGCACCGAACTATGGCTACACCTTC. Full variable domain (remainder filled in from reference TRBV5-1 and TRBJ1-2): KAGVTQTPRYLIKTRGQQVTLSCSPISGHRSVSWYQQTPGQGLQFLFEYFSETQRNKGNFPGRFSGRQFSNSRSEMNVSTLELGDSALYLCASSGGTAPNYGYTFGSGTRLTVV.

This clonotype is termed medium-sized. The chain combines TRBV29-1 with TRBJ1-1; 7 bases match TRBD1. The CDR3 extends over 14 amino acids. Germline V gives CDR1 SQVTM, CDR2 ANQGSEA. V dropped 7 bases and J dropped 2; count of bases not matched to a gene: 10. CDR3 loop: CSALTGTANTEAFF. In nucleotides, the CDR3 is TGCAGCGCCCTTACCGGGACAGCTAACACTGAAGCTTTCTTT.

This clonotype has at least ten counts. The V gene is TRBV7-9, the J gene TRBJ2-1; TRBD2 matches 11 bases. J gave up 0 bases and V 3 bases, and 13 bases lay outside the gene matches. The length of the CDR3 is 20 residues. Germline V gene data show CDR1 as SEHNR and CDR2 as FQNEAQ (reference sequence). The CDR3 here is CASSFKLAGVSPGSYNEQFF. The CDR3 nucleotides read TGTGCCAGCAGCTTTAAACTAGCGGGAGTATCCCCAGGCTCCTACAATGAGCAGTTCTTC.

This clonotype has at least ten counts. The chain carries TRBV5-1 and TRBJ2-1, with 12 bases matching TRBD2. The V segment lost 4 bases and the J segment 0 bases; nucleotides outside the gene matches: 5. Germline loops: CDR1 SGHRS, CDR2 YFSETQ. The CDR3 covers 17 residues. In DNA, the CDR3 is TGCGCCAGCAGCCCGTGGACTAGCGGGATCTCCTACAATGAGCAGTTCTTC. It encodes CASSPWTSGISYNEQFF.

This clonotype was detected many times. J is TRBJ1-5 and V is TRBV12-3 or TRBV12-4, with D possibly matching TRBD1 (6 bases). Deletions cut 6 bases from V and 1 base from J, with 13 bases between. The CDR3 has 15 amino acids. The CDR3, as DNA: TGTGCCAGCAGACTCCAGGGGTTGAGCAATCAGCCCCAGCATTTT. Its protein is CASRLQGLSNQPQHF.

This clonotype was counted at least ten times. The rearrangement uses TRBV20-1 and TRBJ1-2, with 9 bases aligning to TRBD1. Trimming cost V 0 bases and J 2 bases; bases outside gene matches: 13. CDR1 is DFQATT, CDR2 SNEGSKA, per germline (reference sequence). The CDR3 spans 18 residues. This CDR3 is CSARDPWDRDRPNYGYTF. The CDR3 DNA follows: TGCAGTGCTAGAGATCCTTGGGACAGGGATCGCCCCAACTATGGCTACACCTTC.

This clonotype came up many times. The V and J genes are TRBV7-2 and TRBJ2-2; D perhaps matches TRBD1 (5 bases). The CDR3 covers 16 residues. The germline V gene has CDR1 SGHTA and CDR2 FQGNSA. V was clipped by 7 bases and J by 0 bases, with 15 bases between them. CDR3 bases: TGTGCCAGCATCCTTATGGGGCAGCCGAACACCGGGGAGCTGTTTTTT. Encoded protein: CASILMGQPNTGELFF.

This clonotype showed up many times. This rearrangement joins TRBV20-1 to TRBJ2-6, with D tentatively TRBD1 (6 bases). This CDR3 region has 16 residues. Germline lookup yields CDR1 DFQATT and CDR2 SNEGSKA (reference sequence). V lost 0 bases and J lost 2, with 11 bases in between. Written as DNA, the CDR3 is TGCAGTGCTAGAGATTGGGGGACAACTGGGGCCAACGTCCTGACTTTC. Translated: CSARDWGTTGANVLTF.

There are many counts of this clonotype. The genes are TRBV7-6 and TRBJ2-2, with 13 positions matching TRBD2. V shed 5 bases and J 6 bases; nucleotides not matched to a gene: 6. The CDR3 runs to 16 residues. The germline CDR1 and CDR2 sequences are SGHVS and FNYEAQ. In nucleotides, the CDR3 is TGTGCCAGCAGCAAAACTAGCGGGAGGGGTCCCGGGGAGCTGTTTTTT. It yields the protein CASSKTSGRGPGELFF.

This clonotype was observed many times. The V gene is TRBV18, the J gene TRBJ2-5; no clear D gene. The CDR3 has 14 residues. V was clipped by 1 base and J by 4 bases, with 10 bases between them. The germline CDR1 and CDR2 sequences are KGHSH and LQKENI. CDR3 amino acids: CASSPRNNIETQYF. The DNA of the CDR3 is TGTGCCAGCTCACCACGAAACAATATAGAGACCCAGTACTTC.

This clonotype showed up many times. The V gene is TRBV6-6, the J gene TRBJ2-2, with D uncertain. Germline V gene data show CDR1 as MNHNY and CDR2 as SVGAGI (reference sequence). The ends were cut back, 4 bases at V and 8 bases at J, with 5 bases in the middle. This CDR3 is 11 amino acids long. The CDR3 protein is CASSSQGELFF. For the CDR3, the DNA is TGTGCCAGCAGTTCCCAGGGGGAGCTGTTTTTT.

This clonotype was picked up many times. V and J are TRBV9 and TRBJ2-2; D remains unclear. The CDR3 has 15 amino acids. Germline CDR1 SGDLS, CDR2 YYNGEE. Between the trimmed V and J ends, which lost 4 bases and 0 bases, there was a span of 10 bases. The CDR3 loop reads CASSPRPPNTGELFF. Written as DNA, the CDR3 is TGTGCCAGCAGCCCCCGCCCCCCGAACACCGGGGAGCTGTTTTTT.

This clonotype appeared many times. The genes are TRBV7-2 and TRBJ2-5; 7 bases are shared with TRBD1. CDR3 length equals 17 residues. Germline assignment: CDR1 SGHTA and CDR2 FQGNSA. With V trimmed by 5 bases and J by 0 bases, 12 bases remained unmatched. CDR3 region: CASSPGQGVPNQETQYF. CDR3 nucleotides: TGTGCCAGCAGCCCCGGGCAGGGGGTTCCCAACCAAGAGACCCAGTACTTC.

Ten or more counts support this clonotype. The chain recombines TRBV5-1 with TRBJ2-3; D uncertain. Germline V gene lookup returns CDR1 SGHRS and CDR2 YFSETQ. V shed 0 bases and J shed 0 bases, with 8 bases lying between them. CDR3 length equals 15 residues. The CDR3 nucleotides are TGCGCCAGCAGCTTGGAAGCGTTGAGCACAGATACGCAGTATTTT. Amino acids: CASSLEALSTDTQYF.

In its sample, this clonotype was seen many times. CDR3 in amino acids: CASSQKYGQGNQPQHF. The CDR3 DNA is TGTGCCAGCAGCCAGAAATACGGACAGGGCAATCAGCCCCAGCATTTT. This chain uses TRBV3-1 with TRBJ1-5; 7 positions agree with TRBD1. This CDR3 comprises 16 residues. Trimming removed 3 bases from V and 2 bases from J; junction bases left unmatched: 7. Germline V CDR1 and CDR2: LGHDT, YNNKEL (reference sequence).

This clonotype was seen at least ten times. The chain recombines TRBV18 with TRBJ2-7; D is possibly TRBD1 or TRBD2 (6 bases each). CDR3 length: 12 amino acids. CDR1 is KGHSH, CDR2 LQKENI, per germline. Trimming took 1 base from V and 6 from J, leaving 7 bases between them. The CDR3 here is CASSPRGAEQYF. CDR3 nucleotide sequence: TGTGCCAGCTCACCACGGGGGGCCGAGCAGTACTTC.

Ten or more counts support this clonotype. The V call is TRBV20-1, the J call TRBJ2-1; a weak D match, TRBD2 (6 bases). CDR1 is DFQATT and CDR2 is SNEGSKA in the germline V gene (reference sequence). The CDR3 extends over 16 amino acids. Trimming removed 0 bases at V and 7 bases at J, with 19 bases between. The CDR3 loop is CSARDYVGGIWNEQFF. The CDR3 DNA follows: TGCAGTGCTAGAGATTACGTCGGCGGGATATGGAATGAGCAGTTCTTC.

The sample holds many counts of this clonotype. The rearrangement links TRBV5-1 to TRBJ1-2; weak D call: TRBD1 (6 bases). Trimming removed 4 bases from V and 0 bases from J, with 16 bases in between. The CDR3 covers 16 residues. Germline V lookup: CDR1 SGHRS, CDR2 YFSETQ. CDR3 DNA sequence: TGCGCCAGCAGCCAGACCTGGGACACAGCTAACTATGGCTACACCTTC. Translating gives CASSQTWDTANYGYTF.